This T cell receptor (beta chain) was sequenced during a study of CD4 T cells in relation to SARS-CoV-2 and coronaviruses (dated by TCRdb to about 2021). Context from the whole study: The ViraFEST assay cultured PBMCs with antigen for under 13 days, then sequenced TCR beta CDR3s to find antigen-specific clonal expansions. Of the roughly twelve convalescent patients, 8 were male and 4 were female, and two of the subjects were Hispanic. Shared crossreactive spike epitopes were mapped to their HLA restriction using patient-derived lymphoblastoid cell lines. The Adaptive Biotechnologies TCR-sequencing kit was used to sequence samples from a few pre-COVID donors and the naive versus memory experiments, whereas other data were Illumina-based. A different, Illumina-based TCR-beta assay was used to sequence expansion assays from other donors in the study. Across all 12 patients in the convalescent cohort, the median age was 38.5 years, with a range of roughly 21 to 75 years. At the level of individual TCR clonotypes, the study evaluated whether memory CD4+ T cells crossreact between the spike proteins of SARS-CoV-2 and those of common cold coronaviruses.

On this clone: It lacks a known antigen. It has no much larger one-base neighbor in the sample; base qualities were not kept.

Study-wide conclusions, independent of this receptor: Significantly weaker SARS-CoV-2-driven expansion was shown by crossreactive clones than by monoreactive clones, consistent with antigenic imprinting. Crossreactivity analysis centred on spike protein, so crossreactivity against other viral proteins was not assessed. Sequencing naive versus memory cells indicated that the assay picks up memory recall responses, not primary responses primed during culture. Memory CD4+ clonotypes crossrecognizing SARS-CoV-2 and at least one common cold coronavirus spike were found in 55% to 75% of donors. Because no donor provided both pre-pandemic and post-infection samples, tracing the source of pre-existing responses was limited. Small numbers of patients and of tested TCRs were a limitation of the study.

CEF-cultured naive and memory CD4+ T cell DNA received survey-level immunoSEQ TCR-beta sequencing. The authors' pipeline ran thus. Preprocessing removed nonproductive sequences and CDR3s not starting with C, not ending with F or W, or shorter than 7 amino acids. The MANAFEST web app was used to call antigen-specific clonotypes on the basis of expansion compared with the reference and with other culture wells. A clone counted as positive if significantly expanded in 2 of 3 replicate wells versus the reference culture at FDR below 0.05. To be called positive, a clone also had to show significant expansion compared with every other tandem well and an odds ratio greater than 5. Cultured and uncultured naive and memory CD4+ repertoires were searched for previously identified spike- and CEF-reactive CDR3s. CDR3 homology was measured as pairwise Levenshtein distance, computed with the stringdist R package after trimming three terminal residues from each end. TCRdb carries this immuneACCESS record with in-frame sequences only. Its versions omit some clonotypes, under half of them owing to an unresolved V gene in the studies checked, with the rest unexplained. The D gene and trimming were derived from the DNA, and the V and J assignments and clone size from that table. This sample has about 43,000 clones in its table, and approximately 80% of those were observed once. The leading ten clones occupy more than 1.2% of the sample.

Naive and memory CD4+ T cells were separated from cryopreserved PBMCs by first enriching for CD4 and then performing EasySep naive CD4+ T cell enrichment. For around 9 days, 85,000 to 100,000 sorted naive or memory CD4+ T cells were cultured together with CEF peptides and T cell-depleted PBMCs at a 1:1 ratio. Triplicate replicate wells were generally used for each peptide culture condition. PBMCs were isolated from leukapheresis product or whole blood by Ficoll-Paque PLUS gradient centrifugation. PBMCs were either cryopreserved at -140°C or used fresh in the expansion assay. The QIAamp Micro DNA Kit was used to extract genomic DNA from the CD4+ T cells. As encoded in the germline V gene (reference sequence), CDR1 is WNHNN while CDR2 is SYGVQD. Trimming at the junction amounts to 5 bases on V and 9 bases on J, and the germline ends lie 17 bases apart. The CDR3 sequence holds 14 residues, the cysteine and phenylalanine included. The CDR3 DNA has 42 bases and is translated from base 1.

The sample was naive CD4+ T cells from PBMCs, cultured in vitro. Interpreted using the paper, the cell subset or site label stands for: naive CD4+ T cells isolated by negative enrichment. The chain was built from TRBV10-1 and TRBJ2-1, with the D assignment possibly TRBD1 or TRBD2, given 5 matching bases for each. This clonotype originated in an adult with COVID-19. The DNA sequence reads TGCGCCAGCAGTCCTTCGACGGGGCTTGCTGAGCAGTTCTTC. It specifies CASSPSTGLAEQFF.